The rows below give T cell receptor beta chains drawn from one sample of a study of blood T cells in healthy people across ages. TCRdb used MiXCR to reprocess the 5' RACE reads, holding one entry per CDR3 protein. The data contain roughly 1,000,000 distinct CDR3 sequences, roughly 24% of them singletons. This same sample was also part of a study on T cells of mothers and their children.

Sequencing input: blood. The source of these receptors is a girl aged 2 to 9 in good health. CDR3s include the opening cysteine and the closing phenylalanine or tryptophan. Fields, in order: V gene, J gene, clone size, D gene, CDR3 DNA, CDR3 protein. The D gene is left open where the match is weak. Part of the rows lack a size; the others show once, few, many or a class for expanded clones.

>TRBV7-6|TRBJ2-5|-|TRBD1
TGTGCCAGCAGCCCAACAACGGACAGGCAAGAGACCCAGTACTTC
CASSPTTDRQETQYF
>TRBV7-7|TRBJ2-2|few|-
TGTGCTAGCACCTTGGGGGGAATAGGGGACACCGGGGAGCTGTTTTTT
CASTLGGIGDTGELFF
>TRBV20-1|TRBJ2-5|-|-
TGCAGTGCTAGAGGACTAGATGTGACCCAGTACTTC
CSARGLDVTQYF
>TRBV15|TRBJ2-1|few|-
TGTGCCACCAGCAGATCCAGAAGGAATGAGCAGTTCTTC
CATSRSRRNEQFF
>TRBV5-1|TRBJ2-7|-|TRBD2
TGCGCCAGCAGCTCCGGGGGGGACGAGCAGTACTTC
CASSSGGDEQYF
>TRBV12-3/TRBV12-4|TRBJ2-6|-|TRBD1
TGTGCCAGCAGCATCCGACAGGGATCCGAAACTGGGGCCAACGTCCTGACTTTC
CASSIRQGSETGANVLTF
>TRBV12-3/TRBV12-4|TRBJ2-7|-|-
TGTGCCAGCAGTAAAAGATACAGCACTTACGAGCAGTACTTC
CASSKRYSTYEQYF
>TRBV5-1|TRBJ2-2|few|TRBD2
TGCGCCAGCAGCCCTACTAGCGGGAGGGCCTCGACCGGGGAGCTGTTTTTT
CASSPTSGRASTGELFF
>TRBV5-6|TRBJ2-7|many|-
TGTGCCAGCAGCTTGGTCGGCGGGAACGAGCAGTACTTC
CASSLVGGNEQYF
>TRBV20-1|TRBJ2-5|-|TRBD2
TGCAGTGCTAGAGGGGTGGTCGCGGGGGTCAATCAAGAGACCCAGTACTTC
CSARGVVAGVNQETQYF
>TRBV28|TRBJ1-6|-|TRBD1
TGTGCCAGCAGTTTACCGGGGACAGGGACTCATTCACCCCTCCACTTT
CASSLPGTGTHSPLHF
>TRBV4-1|TRBJ2-5|-|TRBD2
TGCGCCAGCAGCCCGACTAGCGGGATGGGTGAGACCCAGTACTTC
CASSPTSGMGETQYF
>TRBV20-1|TRBJ1-1|-|-
TGCAGTGCCGGAGGTGGCCCTGAAGCTTTCTTT
CSAGGGPEAFF
>TRBV5-5|TRBJ2-3|-|TRBD1
TGTGCCAGCAGCCGACAGGGATCGGACAGAGATACGCAGTATTTT
CASSRQGSDRDTQYF